In its sample, the clone carrying this T cell receptor beta chain is medium-sized. Its antigen is currently unknown. The V gene's germline CDR1 is SNHLY and CDR2 FYNNEI. Between the trimmed V and J ends, which lost 3 bases and 0 bases, there was a span of 9 bases. The CDR3 has 15 residues. Semi-nested PCR with Nested Universal Primer A followed constant-region reverse priming of full-length variable regions. One entry per CDR3 protein results from TCRdb running MiXCR on the 5' RACE reads. The sample carries about 10,000 distinct CDR3 sequences, under 35% recorded once. The sorted Tregs were CD4+CD25+CD127-/low cells. Study findings and constraints: Tumor Treg TCRs overlapped most with tumor naive CD4+ cells. In terms of TCR gene usage, tumor memory CD4+ T cells clustered together with blood and lymph node memory CD4+ cells, as well as with lymph node naive CD4+ cells. The larger cohort examined one V-J beta rearrangement, not whole repertoires.

The clonotype originates from a female donor with breast cancer. This chain joins TRBV2 and TRBJ1-5; D is unclear. The sample comprised Tregs sorted from a lymph node. This chain's CDR3 is CASSEGIVSNQPQHF. CDR3 nucleotides: TGTGCCAGCAGTGAGGGAATTGTTAGCAATCAGCCCCAGCATTTT.